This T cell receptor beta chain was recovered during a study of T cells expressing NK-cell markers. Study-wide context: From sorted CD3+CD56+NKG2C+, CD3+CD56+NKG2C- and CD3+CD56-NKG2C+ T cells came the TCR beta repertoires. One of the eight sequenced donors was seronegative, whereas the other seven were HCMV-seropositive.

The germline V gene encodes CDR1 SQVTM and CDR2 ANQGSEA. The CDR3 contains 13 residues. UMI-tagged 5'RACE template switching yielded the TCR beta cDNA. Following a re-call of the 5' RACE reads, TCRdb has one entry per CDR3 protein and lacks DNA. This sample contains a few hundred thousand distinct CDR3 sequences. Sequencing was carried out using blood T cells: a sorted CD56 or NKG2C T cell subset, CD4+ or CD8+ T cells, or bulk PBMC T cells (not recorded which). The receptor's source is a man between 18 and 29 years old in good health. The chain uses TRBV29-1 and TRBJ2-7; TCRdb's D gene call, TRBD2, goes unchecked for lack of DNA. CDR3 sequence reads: CSGSGTSAYEQYF.